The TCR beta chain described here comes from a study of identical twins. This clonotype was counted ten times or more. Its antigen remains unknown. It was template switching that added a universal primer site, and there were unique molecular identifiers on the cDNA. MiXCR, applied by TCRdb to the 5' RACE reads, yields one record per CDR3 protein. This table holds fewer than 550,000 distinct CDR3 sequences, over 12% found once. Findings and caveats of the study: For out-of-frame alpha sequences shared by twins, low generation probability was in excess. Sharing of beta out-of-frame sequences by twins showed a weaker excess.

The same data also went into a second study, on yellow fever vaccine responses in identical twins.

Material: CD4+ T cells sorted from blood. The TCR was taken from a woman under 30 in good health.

CDR3 region: CASSQDIDGNYGYTF. CDR3 DNA sequence: TGTGCCAGCAGCCAAGACATCGACGGTAACTATGGCTACACCTTC. The chain joins TRBV3-1 to TRBJ1-2; D remains ambiguous. The V end was cut by 0 bases, the J end by 1 base, with 9 bases between. The CDR3 contains 15 residues. Germline CDR1 is LGHDT and CDR2 is YNNKEL (reference sequence).